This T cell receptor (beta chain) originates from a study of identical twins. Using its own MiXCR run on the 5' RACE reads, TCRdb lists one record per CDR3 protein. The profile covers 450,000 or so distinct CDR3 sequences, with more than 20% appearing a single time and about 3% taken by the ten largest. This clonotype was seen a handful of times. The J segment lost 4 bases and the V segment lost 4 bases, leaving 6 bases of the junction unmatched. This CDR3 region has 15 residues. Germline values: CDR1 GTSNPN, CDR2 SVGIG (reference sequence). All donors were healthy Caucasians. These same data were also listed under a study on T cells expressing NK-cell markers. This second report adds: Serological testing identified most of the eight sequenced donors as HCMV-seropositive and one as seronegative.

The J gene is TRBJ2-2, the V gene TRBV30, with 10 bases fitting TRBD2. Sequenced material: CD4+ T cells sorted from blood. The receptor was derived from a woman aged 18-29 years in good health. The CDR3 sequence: CAWMALAGITGELFF. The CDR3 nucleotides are TGTGCCTGGATGGCACTAGCGGGAATCACCGGGGAGCTGTTTTTT.